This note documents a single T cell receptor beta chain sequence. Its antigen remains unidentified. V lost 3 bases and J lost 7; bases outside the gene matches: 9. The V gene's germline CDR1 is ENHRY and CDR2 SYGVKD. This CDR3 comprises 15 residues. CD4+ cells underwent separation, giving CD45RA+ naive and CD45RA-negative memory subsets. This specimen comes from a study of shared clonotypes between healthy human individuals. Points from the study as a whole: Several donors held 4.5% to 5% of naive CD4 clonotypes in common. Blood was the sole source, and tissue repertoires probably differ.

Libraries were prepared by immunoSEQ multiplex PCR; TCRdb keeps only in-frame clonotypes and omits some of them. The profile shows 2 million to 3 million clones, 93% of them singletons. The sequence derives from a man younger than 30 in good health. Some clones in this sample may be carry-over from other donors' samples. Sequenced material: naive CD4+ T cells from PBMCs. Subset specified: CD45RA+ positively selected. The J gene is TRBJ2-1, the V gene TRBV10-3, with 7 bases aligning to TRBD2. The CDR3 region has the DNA TGTGCCATCAGTGAAATTGCGGTGGGAGGGAATGAGCAGTTCTTC. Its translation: CAISEIAVGGNEQFF.